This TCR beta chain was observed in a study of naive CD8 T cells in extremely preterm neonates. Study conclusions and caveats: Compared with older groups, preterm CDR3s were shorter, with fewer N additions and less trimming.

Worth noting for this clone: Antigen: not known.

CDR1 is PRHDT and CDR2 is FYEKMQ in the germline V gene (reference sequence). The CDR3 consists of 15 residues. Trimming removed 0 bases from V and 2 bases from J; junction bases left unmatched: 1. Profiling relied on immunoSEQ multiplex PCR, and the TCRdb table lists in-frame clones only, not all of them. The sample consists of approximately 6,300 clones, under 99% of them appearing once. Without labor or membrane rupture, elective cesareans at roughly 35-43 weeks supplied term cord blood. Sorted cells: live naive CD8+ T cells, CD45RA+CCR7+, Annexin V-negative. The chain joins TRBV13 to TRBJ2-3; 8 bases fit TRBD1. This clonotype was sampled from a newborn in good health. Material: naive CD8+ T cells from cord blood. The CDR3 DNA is TGTGCCAGCAGCTTAGGGACAGGGGACACAGATACGCAGTATTTT. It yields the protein CASSLGTGDTDTQYF.